This TCR beta chain was recovered during a study of T-cell memory formation after mild COVID-19. Libraries for TCRalpha and TCRbeta carried sample barcodes and unique molecular identifiers via 5'RACE. TCRdb fed the 5' RACE reads into MiXCR, producing one record per CDR3 protein. The top ten clones hold roughly 23% of a sample with 250,000 to 350,000 distinct CDR3 sequences, about 17% of them seen once. There are 11 residues in the CDR3. Germline V gives CDR1 LGHDT, CDR2 YNNKEL (reference sequence). V lost 1 base and J 8 bases, leaving 3 bases between the germline ends. This clonotype was observed many times.

Sequencing was carried out using PBMCs or a T cell subset sorted from them (not recorded which). J is TRBJ2-1 and V is TRBV3-1; D remains unclear. This TCR was sampled from a man between 18 and 29 years old who had mild COVID-19 (a few samples of this study predate the infection). Cell type and time point are not known. The CDR3, as DNA: TGTGCCAGCAGCCAAGTCGATGAGCAGTTCTTC. Translating it yields CASSQVDEQFF.